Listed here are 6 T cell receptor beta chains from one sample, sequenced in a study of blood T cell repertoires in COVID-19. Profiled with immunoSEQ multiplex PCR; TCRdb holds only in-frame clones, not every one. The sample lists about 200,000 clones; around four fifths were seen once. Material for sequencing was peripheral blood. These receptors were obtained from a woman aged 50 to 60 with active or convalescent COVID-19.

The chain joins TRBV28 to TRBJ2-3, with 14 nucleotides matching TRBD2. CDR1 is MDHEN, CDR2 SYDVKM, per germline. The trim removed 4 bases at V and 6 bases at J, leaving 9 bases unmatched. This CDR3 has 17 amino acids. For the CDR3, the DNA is TGTGCCAGCAGTTGGACGCCGGGACTAGCGGGAGTGGATACGCAGTATTTT. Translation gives CASSWTPGLAGVDTQYF.

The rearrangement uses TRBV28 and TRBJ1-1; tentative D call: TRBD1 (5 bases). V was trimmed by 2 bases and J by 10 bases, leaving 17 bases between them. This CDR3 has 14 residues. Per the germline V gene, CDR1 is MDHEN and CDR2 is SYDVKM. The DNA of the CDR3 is TGTGCCAGCAGTTTAGCACAGGAGCTTGCCGGAGCTTTCTTT. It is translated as CASSLAQELAGAFF.

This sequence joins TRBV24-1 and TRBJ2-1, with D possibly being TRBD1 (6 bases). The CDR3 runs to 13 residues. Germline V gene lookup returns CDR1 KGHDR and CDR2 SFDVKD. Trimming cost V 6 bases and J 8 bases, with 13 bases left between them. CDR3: CATSSAGVHEQFF. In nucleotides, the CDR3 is TGTGCCACCAGTTCGGCAGGGGTGCATGAGCAGTTCTTC.

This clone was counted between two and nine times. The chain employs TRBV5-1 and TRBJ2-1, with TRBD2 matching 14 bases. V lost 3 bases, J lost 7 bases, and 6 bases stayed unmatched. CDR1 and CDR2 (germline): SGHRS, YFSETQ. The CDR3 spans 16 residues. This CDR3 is CASSYGTSGSSNEQFF. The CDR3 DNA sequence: TGCGCCAGCAGCTATGGGACTAGCGGGAGTAGTAATGAGCAGTTCTTC.

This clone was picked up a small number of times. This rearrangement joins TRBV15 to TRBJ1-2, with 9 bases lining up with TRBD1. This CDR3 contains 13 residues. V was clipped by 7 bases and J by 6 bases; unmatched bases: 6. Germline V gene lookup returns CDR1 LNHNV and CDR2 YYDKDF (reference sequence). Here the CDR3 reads CATKRQGEDGYTF. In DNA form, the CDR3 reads TGTGCCACCAAGAGACAGGGGGAAGATGGCTACACCTTC.

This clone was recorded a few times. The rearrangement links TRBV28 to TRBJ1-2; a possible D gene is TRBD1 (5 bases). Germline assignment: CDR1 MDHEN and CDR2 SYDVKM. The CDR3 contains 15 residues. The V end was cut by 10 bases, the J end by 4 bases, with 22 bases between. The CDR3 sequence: CAISSESRAAYGYTF. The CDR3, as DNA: TGTGCCATCTCTTCTGAGAGCAGGGCTGCCTATGGCTACACCTTC.